A single TCR beta chain is shown here with its context. Between the trimmed V and J ends, which lost 2 bases and 2 bases, there was a span of 12 bases. The CDR3 has 15 amino acids. Germline V gives CDR1 KGHSH, CDR2 LQKENI. MiXCR, applied by TCRdb to the RT-PCR reads, yields one record per CDR3 protein. This sample has more than 550,000 distinct CDR3 sequences; 11% to 15% occur once, and the top ten carry just over 3.5%. The V and J genes are TRBV18 and TRBJ1-1; D is undetermined. This receptor was taken from a female donor in good health, serving as a healthy control. Sequenced material: memory CD4+ T cells from blood. The CDR3 region is CASSPRAEHNTEAFF. As DNA, the CDR3 is TGTGCCAGCTCACCAAGGGCAGAACACAACACTGAAGCTTTCTTT. Supplemented by reference TRBV18 and TRBJ1-1, the full variable domain reads NAGVMQNPRHLVRRRGQEARLRCSPMKGHSHVYWYRQLPEEGLKFMVYLQKENIIDESGMPKERFSAEFPKEGPSILRIQQVVRGDSAAYFCASSPRAEHNTEAFFGQGTRLTVV.